This passage covers 27 T cell receptor beta chains from one sample sequenced in a study of shared T cell receptors in the human thymus. The protocol was immunoSEQ multiplex PCR, while the TCRdb copy is restricted to in-frame clones and leaves out a portion. The sample yields roughly 550,000 clones, approximately 80% seen once. These data were also filed under a second study, of human thymus T cells.

The source material was thymocytes. These receptors originate from a boy in the first two years of life with a congenital heart defect.

The chain has TRBV7-9 and TRBJ2-1, with D possibly matching TRBD2 (6 bases). This CDR3 is built from 13 residues. Germline-derived CDR1 and CDR2 are SEHNR and FQNEAQ (reference sequence). Trimming removed 0 bases at V and 8 bases at J, with 8 bases between. The CDR3 reads CASSLAGGDEQFF. For the CDR3, the DNA is TGTGCCAGCAGCTTAGCGGGGGGAGATGAGCAGTTCTTC.

The chain employs TRBV7-2 and TRBJ2-1; 15 bases align to TRBD2. The CDR3 loop spans 18 amino acids. V lost 5 bases and J lost 3; bases outside the gene matches: 8. CDR1 is SGHTA, CDR2 FQGNSA, per germline. For the CDR3, the DNA is TGTGCCAGCAGCCGGACTAGCGGGAGGGCCTCTAGCTACAATGAGCAGTTCTTC. Its translation: CASSRTSGRASSYNEQFF.

The gene calls are TRBV11-3 and TRBJ2-7, with 11 bases aligning to TRBD2. There are 15 residues in the CDR3. The germline V gene encodes CDR1 SGHNT and CDR2 YENEEA. V trimming: 6 bases; J trimming: 0 bases; junction bases outside the gene matches: 4. In nucleotides, the CDR3 is TGTGCCAGCAGGGGGGGACTAGCGGTCTCCTACGAGCAGTACTTC. Its protein product is CASRGGLAVSYEQYF.

The chain combines TRBV28 with TRBJ2-2, with D perhaps TRBD2 (5 bases). Trimming shortened V by 1 base and J by 8 bases, and 8 bases separated the two germline ends. Germline CDR1 reads MDHEN; CDR2 reads SYDVKM. The CDR3 runs to 13 residues. The CDR3 is CASSLSGIGELFF. DNA for the CDR3: TGTGCCAGCAGTTTATCGGGGATAGGGGAGCTGTTTTTT.

About this clone itself: One junction end disagrees with the germline gene, perhaps due to a read error. The chain recombines TRBV14 with TRBJ2-7; 8 bases match TRBD2. Germline V CDR1 and CDR2: SGHDN, FVKESK. This CDR3 comprises 14 residues. The CDR3 coding sequence is TGTGCCAGCAGCCAAGATCCCTGGACTAGCCTCCCCGATTTC. As protein: CASSQDPWTSLPDF.

This clone turned up a few times. V usage is TRBV6-1 and J usage is TRBJ2-3, with 8 bases fitting TRBD1. Germline values: CDR1 MNHNS, CDR2 SASEGT. V dropped 1 base and J dropped 4; count of bases not matched to a gene: 4. The CDR3 covers 15 residues. DNA of the CDR3: TGTGCCAGCAGTGAAGGATACAGGGGGGCAGATACGCAGTATTTT. It yields the protein CASSEGYRGADTQYF.

The chain is built from TRBV14 and TRBJ2-7; 9 bases fit TRBD2. V shed 0 bases and J 5 bases; nucleotides not matched to a gene: 8. Germline assignment: CDR1 SGHDN and CDR2 FVKESK. This CDR3 region has 16 residues. The CDR3 region is CASSQDWLAGIDEQYF. The CDR3 nucleotides are TGTGCCAGCAGCCAAGATTGGCTAGCGGGAATCGACGAGCAGTACTTC.

This rearrangement joins TRBV18 to TRBJ2-7, with 12 bases matching TRBD2. This CDR3 comprises 15 residues. Germline V gene lookup returns CDR1 KGHSH and CDR2 LQKENI. The trim removed 3 bases at V and 3 bases at J, leaving 3 bases unmatched. CDR3 nucleotides: TGTGCCAGCTCACCGCCGGGACTAGCGGGCTACGAGCAGTACTTC. The encoded protein is CASSPPGLAGYEQYF.

In this sample, this clone turned up once. J is TRBJ2-2 and V is TRBV4-3, with 12 bases aligning to TRBD2. The CDR3 extends over 22 amino acids. V was clipped by 0 bases and J by 0 bases; unmatched bases: 14. The germline V gene has CDR1 LGHNA and CDR2 YSLEER. The CDR3 DNA reads as TGCGCCAGCAGCCAAGATAACCCTAGCGGGGGGGGCCCCAGCGCGAACACCGGGGAGCTGTTTTTT. Protein sequence: CASSQDNPSGGGPSANTGELFF.

The rearrangement joins TRBV11-2 to TRBJ2-3; 7 bases match TRBD2. This CDR3 spans 16 amino acids. The germline V gene has CDR1 SGHAT and CDR2 FQNNGV. V lost 5 bases, J lost 5 bases, and 13 bases stayed unmatched. This chain's CDR3 is CASSHRGEGPEDTQYF. CDR3 DNA: TGTGCCAGCAGCCATCGGGGGGAGGGCCCGGAAGATACGCAGTATTTT. Drawing the rest from reference TRBV11-2 and TRBJ2-3, the complete variable domain is EAGVAQSPRYKIIEKRQSVAFWCNPISGHATLYWYQQILGQGPKLLIQFQNNGVVDDSQLPKDRFSAERLKGVDSTLKIQPAKLEDSAVYLCASSHRGEGPEDTQYFGPGTRLTVL.

The chain has TRBV29-1 and TRBJ2-1, with D perhaps TRBD2 (5 bases). This CDR3 has 11 residues. CDR1 and CDR2 from the germline V gene are SQVTM and ANQGSEA. The germline V and J ends were trimmed by 4 bases and 7 bases, with 8 bases remaining between them. The CDR3 nucleotides are TGCAGCGTTGGCGAGGGTAATGAGCAGTTCTTC. As protein: CSVGEGNEQFF.

This clone appeared a few times. The CDR3 bases are TGTGCCACCAGCGGTTCTCGTAGGGACAGGGGTCGTGGTACCTATGGCTACACCTTC. Its translation is CATSGSRRDRGRGTYGYTF. The chain links TRBV15 to TRBJ1-2, with 10 bases lining up with TRBD1. Germline lookup yields CDR1 LNHNV and CDR2 YYDKDF (reference sequence). After removal of 5 bases from V and 4 bases from J, the junction contained 19 bases not matched to a gene. The CDR3 consists of 19 residues.

The rearrangement uses TRBV7-2 and TRBJ1-5; 7 bases are a match to TRBD1. Germline V CDR1 and CDR2: SGHTA, FQGNSA. V shed 2 bases, J shed 5 bases, and the junction held 3 bases outside the gene matches. CDR3 size: 14 residues. The chain's CDR3 is CASSLFDRDQPQHF. The DNA of the CDR3 is TGTGCCAGCAGCTTATTTGACAGGGATCAGCCCCAGCATTTT. Full variable domain (rest looked up from reference TRBV7-2 and TRBJ1-5): GAGVSQSPSNKVTEKGKDVELRCDPISGHTALYWYRQSLGQGLEFLIYFQGNSAPDKSGLPSDRFSAERTGGSVSTLTIQRTQQEDSAVYLCASSLFDRDQPQHFGDGTRLSIL.

Comment on this clone: Other nucleotide sequences from this sample produce the same CDR3. The genes are TRBV13 and TRBJ2-3, with 10 bases fitting TRBD1. CDR1 is PRHDT and CDR2 is FYEKMQ in the germline V gene (reference sequence). V gave up 9 bases and J gave up 0 bases; unmatched junction bases: 15. This CDR3 spans 18 amino acids. The DNA for the CDR3 is TGTGCCAGTACCATAAACGGACAGGGGGTAACTAGCACAGATACGCAGTATTTT. It codes for CASTINGQGVTSTDTQYF. Filled out from reference TRBV13 and TRBJ2-3, the complete variable domain reads AAGVIQSPRHLIKEKRETATLKCYPIPRHDTVYWYQQGPGQDPQFLISFYEKMQSDKGSIPDRFSAQQFSDYHSELNMSSLELGDSALYFCASTINGQGVTSTDTQYFGPGTRLTVL.

The CDR3 here is CASSLDGLAGEGEQYF. The CDR3 DNA reads as TGTGCCAGCAGCTTGGATGGGCTAGCGGGAGAAGGCGAGCAGTACTTC. V gene TRBV5-4 combines with J gene TRBJ2-7; 10 bases map to TRBD2. The germline V gene has CDR1 SGHNT and CDR2 YYREEE (reference sequence). The CDR3 is made up of 16 amino acids. V shed 0 bases and J 6 bases; nucleotides not matched to a gene: 9.

This sequence joins TRBV27 and TRBJ1-2; tentatively, D is TRBD1 (5 bases). Germline V CDR1 and CDR2: MNHEY, SMNVEV (reference sequence). This CDR3 contains 16 residues. Trimming took off 0 bases at V and 4 bases at J, with 15 bases between the two ends. This CDR3 reads CASSLSSPGLAYGYTF. CDR3 in DNA: TGTGCCAGCAGTTTATCGTCCCCGGGACTTGCCTATGGCTACACCTTC.

This clone was counted once. This chain links TRBV30 with TRBJ2-5; 7 positions agree with TRBD1. Germline CDR1 reads GTSNPN; CDR2 reads SVGIG (reference sequence). The junction had 7 bases not matched to a gene; V was cut back by 7 bases and J by 2 bases. This CDR3 region has 13 residues. CDR3: CALVGQRQETQYF. CDR3 DNA sequence: TGTGCCTTGGTGGGACAGAGACAAGAGACCCAGTACTTC.

This chain joins TRBV7-8 and TRBJ1-5, with D possibly matching TRBD1 (5 bases). From germline, CDR1 is SGHVS and CDR2 FQNEAQ. This CDR3 region has 16 residues. Between the trimmed V and J ends, which lost 2 bases and 4 bases, there was a span of 15 bases. As DNA, the CDR3 is TGTGCCAGCAGCTTACGGGCAGGGAAGTTGAATCAGCCCCAGCATTTT. Protein product: CASSLRAGKLNQPQHF.

V gene TRBV7-4 combines with J gene TRBJ2-4; 7 bases map to TRBD2. Per the germline V gene, CDR1 is SGHVT and CDR2 is SQSDAQ. J was trimmed by 3 bases and V by 3 bases; bases with no gene match: 11. The CDR3 is 17 amino acids. The CDR3 loop is CASSLLQLAKDKNIQYF. The DNA for the CDR3 is TGTGCCAGCAGCTTGTTGCAACTAGCGAAAGACAAAAACATTCAGTACTTC.

V is TRBV19 and J is TRBJ2-5; 12 bases fit TRBD1. The CDR3 is 16 residues long. Trimming cost V 5 bases and J 9 bases; bases outside gene matches: 13. CDR1 LNHDA and CDR2 SQIVND come from the germline V gene (reference sequence). The DNA of the CDR3 is TGTGCCAGTAGTTCCGAAGGGGACAGGGGGCTTGGGTCCCAGTACTTC. Translation: CASSSEGDRGLGSQYF.

The chain couples TRBV13 to TRBJ2-7, with a tentative D call TRBD2 (6 bases). Germline lookup yields CDR1 PRHDT and CDR2 FYEKMQ (reference sequence). The CDR3 spans 12 residues. V was trimmed by 5 bases and J by 8 bases, leaving 13 bases between them. The CDR3 spells CASSGRDFKQYF. CDR3 in DNA: TGTGCCAGCAGCGGACGGGACTTTAAGCAGTACTTC.

The rearrangement links TRBV4-3 to TRBJ2-7; possible D gene TRBD2, 6 bases. Germline CDR1 reads LGHNA; CDR2 reads YSLEER. This CDR3 region has 16 residues. V lost 1 base, J lost 2 bases, and 15 bases lay in between. The CDR3 here is CASSQGTAGLTYEQYF. Here the CDR3 DNA reads TGCGCCAGCAGCCAAGGAACAGCGGGCCTAACCTACGAGCAGTACTTC.

The V gene is TRBV7-9, the J gene TRBJ2-1, with 10 bases fitting TRBD2. After removal of 3 bases from V and 4 bases from J, the junction contained 3 bases not matched to a gene. This CDR3 is built from 15 residues. The germline CDR1 and CDR2 sequences are SEHNR and FQNEAQ (reference sequence). The CDR3 DNA is TGTGCCAGCAGCTTTGGACTAGCGGAATACAATGAGCAGTTCTTC. This translates into CASSFGLAEYNEQFF.

The chain uses TRBV12-5 and TRBJ2-2, with TRBD2 identical over 11 bases. Germline V lookup: CDR1 LGHNT, CDR2 FRNRAP. With V trimmed by 0 bases and J by 8 bases, 20 bases remained unmatched. The CDR3 length is 21 residues. The CDR3 spells CASGLVAGQGKSLAGGGELFF. CDR3 DNA: TGTGCTAGTGGTTTGGTTGCTGGACAGGGTAAATCGCTAGCGGGAGGTGGGGAGCTGTTTTTT.

The V gene is TRBV30, the J gene TRBJ1-4, with D perhaps matching TRBD1 (6 bases). Trimming left V 4 bases short and J 8 bases short, with 14 bases between. Germline values: CDR1 GTSNPN, CDR2 SVGIG (reference sequence). This CDR3 spans 13 amino acids. In DNA form, the CDR3 reads TGTGCCTGGACGAGGGGGTCACGGGAAAAACTGTTTTTT. Its translation is CAWTRGSREKLFF.

The chain recombines TRBV4-3 with TRBJ2-3; maybe TRBD2 (5 bases). This CDR3 has 14 residues. Trimming stripped 3 bases from V and 6 bases from J, with 13 bases between. Per the germline V gene, CDR1 is LGHNA and CDR2 is YSLEER. The CDR3 reads CASSHGLDSDTQYF. CDR3 in DNA: TGCGCCAGCAGCCACGGACTCGATTCGGATACGCAGTATTTT.

For the CDR3, the DNA is TGTGCCAGCAGCTGTGGGGGGGACCAAGGGAACACTGAAGCTTTCTTT. Translated, it gives CASSCGGDQGNTEAFF. V usage is TRBV5-5 and J usage is TRBJ1-1; TRBD1 is a possible D gene (5 bases). The CDR3 is 16 amino acids. Germline-derived CDR1 and CDR2 are SGHKS and YYEKEE (reference sequence). V lost 3 bases to trimming and J lost 1 base, with 16 bases between them.